This passage covers 26 T cell receptor beta chains from one sample sequenced in a study of beta chain features in type 1 diabetes. As every portion of the isolated RNA was reverse transcribed, the sequencing read expressed TCRB transcripts. Clones were sequenced by immunoSEQ multiplex PCR, and TCRdb holds only the in-frame ones, with some missing. The sample yields about 150,000 clones, about a tenth seen once. Specimen: central memory CD4+ T cells from blood. The receptor source for this set is a man aged 18 to 35 in good health.

Only a few counts were recorded for this clone. This chain links TRBV29-1 with TRBJ2-2; 13 nucleotides match TRBD2. Per the germline V gene, CDR1 is SQVTM and CDR2 is ANQGSEA. This CDR3 region has 15 residues. V gave up 6 bases and J gave up 7 bases; unmatched junction bases: 8. In nucleotides, the CDR3 is TGCAGCGTGATACTAGCGGGGGGGCTGGGCGGGGAGCTGTTTTTT. Amino acids: CSVILAGGLGGELFF.

This clone turned up a few times. V and J are TRBV30 and TRBJ2-3; the match to TRBD1 covers 7 bases. CDR1 and CDR2 (germline): GTSNPN, SVGIG (reference sequence). The V segment lost 5 bases and the J segment 9 bases; nucleotides outside the gene matches: 8. The CDR3 runs 12 residues. As DNA, the CDR3 is TGTGCCTGGGAACCCGACAGGGTCACGCAGTATTTT. It codes for CAWEPDRVTQYF.

This clone was seen ten or more times. The same CDR3 can be traced to other DNA sequences in this sample. This chain joins TRBV29-1 and TRBJ2-5; TRBD1 aligns across 8 bases. With V trimmed by 4 bases and J by 4 bases, 5 bases remained unmatched. The CDR3 spans 13 residues. Germline values: CDR1 SQVTM, CDR2 ANQGSEA. CDR3 sequence (DNA): TGCAGCGTTGCCCAGGGGGCTGGAGAGACCCAGTACTTC. Translated: CSVAQGAGETQYF.

The sample holds a few counts of this clone. The chain recombines TRBV11-2 with TRBJ2-1; 7 bases line up with TRBD1. V was clipped by 5 bases and J by 3 bases; unmatched bases: 4. The CDR3 is made up of 14 amino acids. Germline V gene sequence: CDR1 SGHAT, CDR2 FQNNGV. CDR3: CASSLNRGYNEQFF. As DNA, the CDR3 is TGTGCCAGCAGCCTTAACAGGGGCTACAATGAGCAGTTCTTC.

This clone has a handful of counts. Other DNA sequences within the sample encode an identical CDR3. The chain joins TRBV7-2 to TRBJ2-7; D not resolved. CDR3 size: 15 residues. The ends were cut back, 1 base at V and 0 bases at J, with 10 bases in the middle. The germline CDR1 and CDR2 sequences are SGHTA and FQGNSA. The CDR3 here is CASSLGGTSSYEQYF. Here the CDR3 DNA reads TGTGCCAGCAGCTTAGGAGGCACAAGCTCCTACGAGCAGTACTTC.

The CDR3 nucleotides read TGTGCCAGCAGCCAAACTAGCGGGGGGGCGGGGTACGAGCAGTACTTC. Its translation: CASSQTSGGAGYEQYF. V and J are TRBV4-2 and TRBJ2-7, with 13 bases matching TRBD2. The V gene end was trimmed by 2 bases and the J gene end by 4 bases; junction bases not matched to a gene: 5. The CDR3 length is 16 residues. Looked up from germline, CDR1 is LGHNA and CDR2 is YNFKEQ.

This clone occurred a few times. The rearrangement uses TRBV19 and TRBJ1-1; possible D gene TRBD1, 5 bases. CDR1 and CDR2 from the germline V gene are LNHDA and SQIVND (reference sequence). The CDR3 length is 16 residues. V was shortened by 5 bases and J by 3 bases, with 19 bases between the two germline ends. The CDR3 bases are TGTGCCAGTAGTCCCTACAAACAGGTCTCGGACACTGAAGCTTTCTTT. Protein product: CASSPYKQVSDTEAFF. The full variable domain, with the rest looked up from reference TRBV19 and TRBJ1-1, is DGGITQSPKYLFRKEGQNVTLSCEQNLNHDAMYWYRQDPGQGLRLIYYSQIVNDFQKGDIAEGYSVSREKKESFPLTVTSAQKNPTAFYLCASSPYKQVSDTEAFFGQGTRLTVV.

A few counts support this clone. The chain is built from TRBV18 and TRBJ2-7; 7 nucleotides match TRBD1. The V gene's germline CDR1 is KGHSH and CDR2 LQKENI. The CDR3 length is 19 residues. After removal of 2 bases from V and 3 bases from J, the junction contained 19 bases not matched to a gene. CDR3 sequence: CASSPTIGGTDQFIYEQYF. The CDR3 bases are TGTGCCAGCTCACCAACCATAGGGGGCACAGACCAATTCATCTACGAGCAGTACTTC.

This clone was detected a few times. The V call is TRBV7-2, the J call TRBJ2-3, with 9 bases fitting TRBD1. V lost 5 bases, J lost 2 bases, and 5 bases stayed unmatched. CDR1 is SGHTA, CDR2 FQGNSA, per germline. The CDR3 is 15 residues long. As DNA, the CDR3 is TGTGCCAGCAGCCCAGGACAGGGGATCACAGATACGCAGTATTTT. Amino acid sequence: CASSPGQGITDTQYF.

The chain recombines TRBV27 with TRBJ2-4, with 7 bases matching TRBD1. This CDR3 region has 17 residues. V lost 5 bases, J lost 3 bases, and 13 bases stayed unmatched. Germline V gene sequence: CDR1 MNHEY, CDR2 SMNVEV (reference sequence). In nucleotides, the CDR3 is TGTGCCAGCAGTCCCAGGGCTCAGGGGGTAGTCAAAAACATTCAGTACTTC. It translates to CASSPRAQGVVKNIQYF.

The gene calls are TRBV7-2 and TRBJ2-1; tentatively, D is TRBD1 (6 bases). The CDR3 extends over 15 amino acids. Germline-derived CDR1 and CDR2 are SGHTA and FQGNSA. V was pared by 2 bases and J by 1 base, with 9 bases between. The CDR3 loop reads CASSLWTASYNEQFF. DNA of the CDR3: TGTGCCAGCAGCTTATGGACAGCTTCCTACAATGAGCAGTTCTTC.

This clone has only a few counts. The same CDR3 also results from other DNA sequences found in this sample. The CDR3 spells CASSQRTGDEQFF. In DNA form, the CDR3 reads TGCGCCAGCAGCCAGAGGACTGGAGATGAGCAGTTCTTC. The V and J genes are TRBV4-1 and TRBJ2-1, with D possibly TRBD2 on 5 matching bases. There are 13 residues in the CDR3. Germline CDR1 and CDR2: MGHRA and YSYEKL. The ends were cut back, 3 bases at V and 8 bases at J, with 11 bases in the middle.

The chain recombines TRBV6-5 with TRBJ2-3; D is undetermined. CDR3 length equals 13 residues. V lost 5 bases to trimming and J lost 4 bases, with 10 bases between them. CDR1 is MNHEY and CDR2 is SVGAGI in the germline V gene. The CDR3 nucleotides are TGTGCCAGCAGTACCGGCGGATCAGATACGCAGTATTTT. Its protein product is CASSTGGSDTQYF.

This clone has more than one count but fewer than ten. The chain recombines TRBV18 with TRBJ2-5; TRBD1 aligns across 8 bases. V was pared by 2 bases and J by 2 bases, with 10 bases of the junction left unmatched. This CDR3 has 17 residues. Germline V CDR1 and CDR2: KGHSH, LQKENI. This chain's CDR3 is CASSPALGQGQQETQYF. The CDR3 coding sequence is TGTGCCAGCTCACCAGCCCTCGGACAGGGCCAACAAGAGACCCAGTACTTC.

There are many counts of this clone. The V call is TRBV9, the J call TRBJ2-7; 10 nucleotides match TRBD1. Germline CDR1 and CDR2: SGDLS and YYNGEE. Trimming removed 0 bases from V and 0 bases from J; junction bases left unmatched: 6. This CDR3 comprises 17 residues. As DNA, the CDR3 is TGTGCCAGCAGCGTAGGTGGGACAGGGGACTTCTCCTACGAGCAGTACTTC. Encoded protein: CASSVGGTGDFSYEQYF.

The chain has TRBV18 and TRBJ2-3; 10 nucleotides agree with TRBD2. Germline V gene sequence: CDR1 KGHSH, CDR2 LQKENI. This CDR3 spans 17 amino acids. V dropped 3 bases and J dropped 6; count of bases not matched to a gene: 12. CDR3 in DNA: TGTGCCAGCTCACCTCCTAGCGGGGGCGCCGACTCGGATACGCAGTATTTT. It specifies CASSPPSGGADSDTQYF.

This clone showed up just a few times. This chain links TRBV5-1 with TRBJ2-3, with 11 bases that match TRBD2. The germline gives CDR1 SGHRS, CDR2 YFSETQ. The CDR3 is 17 amino acids. J lost 5 bases, V lost 4 bases, and 12 bases had no gene match. As DNA, the CDR3 is TGCGCCAGCAGCGCCGCCGCTAGCGGGGGGTCGGTAGATACGCAGTATTTT. It specifies CASSAAASGGSVDTQYF.

The chain has TRBV6-6 and TRBJ1-6; D remains ambiguous. Trimming shortened V by 7 bases and J by 2 bases, and 12 bases separated the two germline ends. The CDR3 loop spans 15 amino acids. Germline values: CDR1 MNHNY, CDR2 SVGAGI (reference sequence). The CDR3 is CASKVGETYNSPLHF. Here the CDR3 DNA reads TGTGCCAGCAAGGTCGGGGAAACCTATAATTCACCCCTCCACTTT.

This clone has a handful of counts. This sequence joins TRBV4-2 and TRBJ1-2, with 9 bases that match TRBD1. CDR1 LGHNA and CDR2 YNFKEQ come from the germline V gene. This CDR3 is 13 amino acids long. Trimming removed 6 bases from V and 7 bases from J; junction bases left unmatched: 6. The chain's CDR3 is CASRRTGGLGYTF. The DNA for the CDR3 is TGTGCCAGCAGACGTACAGGGGGCCTTGGCTACACCTTC.

This rearrangement joins TRBV4-2 to TRBJ1-2; tentatively, D is TRBD1 (5 bases). Germline loops: CDR1 LGHNA, CDR2 YNFKEQ. The V end lost 0 bases, the J end lost 8 bases, and 13 bases lay between the germline ends. The CDR3 spans 14 residues. The CDR3 nucleotides are TGTGCCAGCAGCCAAGAGTCCCAGGGTAGAGGCTACACCTTC. Its protein is CASSQESQGRGYTF.

This clone appeared a few times. The chain combines TRBV7-2 with TRBJ2-7, with D possibly matching TRBD2 (5 bases). Germline V gene data show CDR1 as SGHTA and CDR2 as FQGNSA. This CDR3 spans 18 amino acids. The V and J ends lost 5 bases and 6 bases respectively, with 29 bases between them. The CDR3 region is CASSRYPLRVGRGFEQYF. CDR3 sequence (DNA): TGTGCCAGCAGCCGCTATCCCCTCCGTGTCGGTCGGGGATTCGAGCAGTACTTC.

This clone was counted a few times. The chain couples TRBV9 to TRBJ2-7; TRBD1 might be the D (5 bases). This CDR3 has 14 amino acids. The germline gives CDR1 SGDLS, CDR2 YYNGEE. The V and J ends lost 0 bases and 2 bases respectively, with 9 bases between them. This chain's CDR3 is CASSVDVGPYEQYF. The CDR3 DNA reads TGTGCCAGCAGCGTAGATGTGGGGCCCTACGAGCAGTACTTC.

The chain has TRBV7-8 and TRBJ2-4; D perhaps matches TRBD1 (6 bases). V shed 5 bases and J shed 1 base, with 12 bases lying between them. The CDR3 spans 15 residues. The germline V gene encodes CDR1 SGHVS and CDR2 FQNEAQ. Here the CDR3 DNA reads TGTGCCAGCAGCGTGACAGGAATTGCCAAAAACATTCAGTACTTC. It codes for CASSVTGIAKNIQYF.

This clone has more than one count but fewer than ten. The rearrangement links TRBV2 to TRBJ1-6, with 9 bases that match TRBD1. The CDR3 consists of 16 residues. The V gene end was trimmed by 5 bases and the J gene end by 3 bases; junction bases not matched to a gene: 5. The germline CDR1 and CDR2 sequences are SNHLY and FYNNEI. CDR3 residues: CASSLQGANYNSPLHF. CDR3 nucleotide sequence: TGTGCCAGCAGTTTACAGGGGGCGAACTATAATTCACCCCTCCACTTT.

The rearrangement uses TRBV19 and TRBJ1-4; D not resolved. Deletions cut 6 bases from V and 7 bases from J, with 18 bases between. CDR1 is LNHDA, CDR2 SQIVND, per germline (reference sequence). This CDR3 contains 15 residues. This CDR3 is CASRGPGGGSEKLFF. CDR3 in DNA: TGTGCCAGTAGAGGTCCGGGAGGAGGATCTGAAAAACTGTTTTTT. Full variable domain (remainder filled in from reference TRBV19 and TRBJ1-4): DGGITQSPKYLFRKEGQNVTLSCEQNLNHDAMYWYRQDPGQGLRLIYYSQIVNDFQKGDIAEGYSVSREKKESFPLTVTSAQKNPTAFYLCASRGPGGGSEKLFFGSGTQLSVL.

This clone was seen a few times. The chain links TRBV5-1 to TRBJ2-7; TRBD1 is a possible D gene (5 bases). V was cut by 4 bases and J by 3 bases, with 17 bases left in between. The CDR3 spans 15 residues. Germline V gene data show CDR1 as SGHRS and CDR2 as YFSETQ. CDR3 residues: CASSPSPDNGYEQYF. The CDR3 nucleotides read TGCGCCAGCAGCCCCTCTCCGGACAATGGCTACGAGCAGTACTTC.